This T cell receptor (beta chain) was retrieved from a study of cytomegalovirus exposure and HLA in healthy donors. At the level of the study: An analysis done earlier identified about 100 million unique TCR beta sequences from approximately 170 million T cells. The study placed less than 90% of its approximately 360 genotyped donors in the Caucasian-associated ancestry cluster. The study's findings and limits: Further analysis was carried out later, and it showed several of the most significant clusters appearing linked to common viral pathogens. The study flagged about 150 TCR beta chains as cytomegalovirus-associated.

It was with 60 Vbeta and 13 Jbeta primers that the PCR ran. Profiled with immunoSEQ multiplex PCR; TCRdb holds only in-frame clones, not every one. The data show 210,000 or so clones, with about 88% seen just once and about 0.25% held by the top ten. Germline V gene lookup returns CDR1 LNHDA and CDR2 SQIVND (reference sequence). This CDR3 comprises 15 residues. The junction had 4 bases not matched to a gene; V was cut back by 0 bases and J by 7 bases. A remark on this clone: Antigen specificity is unknown.

Sequences were obtained from PBMCs. The sequence derives from a girl aged 2-15 years in good health and CMV-seronegative. V gene TRBV19 combines with J gene TRBJ2-1; 9 positions match TRBD1. The CDR3 here is CASSIEGQGTNEQFF. CDR3 DNA sequence: TGTGCCAGTAGTATAGAAGGACAGGGGACAAATGAGCAGTTCTTC.